Listed below are T cell receptor beta chains from one sample, sequenced in a study of T-cell reconstitution after alpha-beta-depleted transplantation in children. TCRdb independently ran MiXCR on the PCR reads; one entry per CDR3 protein. The sample includes 200,000 to 250,000 distinct CDR3 sequences, 8.5% to 10% of them seen just once. Sequencing used PBMCs from the stem cell graft donor, obtained from the stem cell graft. These receptors all come from a human donor who donated a stem cell graft to a child with acute lymphoblastic leukemia. CDR3s include the opening cysteine and the closing phenylalanine or tryptophan. The D gene is left open where the match is weak. Some rows have no size entry. The others give once, few or many, or a class for an expanded clone.

j_gene: TRBJ2-3
d_gene: TRBD1
abundance: -
v_gene: TRBV7-9
CDR3aa: CAVGGTGGTDTQYF
CDR3nt: TGTGCCGTTGGGGGGACAGGGGGCACAGATACGCAGTATTTT

j_gene: TRBJ2-3
d_gene: TRBD1
abundance: few
v_gene: TRBV11-2
CDR3aa: CASSILGGADTQYF
CDR3nt: TGTGCCAGCAGCATCCTAGGGGGCGCAGATACGCAGTATTTT

j_gene: TRBJ1-2
d_gene: TRBD1
abundance: many
v_gene: TRBV11-2
CDR3aa: CASSQGVNYGYTF
CDR3nt: TGTGCCAGCAGCCAGGGGGTGAACTATGGCTACACCTTC

j_gene: TRBJ1-5
d_gene: -
abundance: few
v_gene: TRBV29-1
CDR3aa: CSVGGVNQPQHF
CDR3nt: TGCAGCGTTGGCGGGGTCAATCAGCCCCAGCATTTT

j_gene: TRBJ2-7
d_gene: TRBD1
abundance: many
v_gene: TRBV5-1
CDR3aa: CASSPRGQGVQYF
CDR3nt: TGCGCCAGCAGCCCCCGAGGACAGGGTGTGCAGTACTTC

j_gene: TRBJ2-7
d_gene: -
abundance: many
v_gene: TRBV6-1
CDR3aa: CASSGLGRTTSYEQYF
CDR3nt: TGTGCCAGCAGTGGCCTGGGCCGAACAACTTCCTACGAGCAGTACTTC

j_gene: TRBJ1-1
d_gene: -
abundance: -
v_gene: TRBV12-3/TRBV12-4
CDR3aa: CASSLGLLNTEAFF
CDR3nt: TGTGCCAGCAGTTTAGGGCTGCTGAACACTGAAGCTTTCTTT

j_gene: TRBJ1-2
d_gene: -
abundance: -
v_gene: TRBV27
CDR3aa: CASGRVIGQVNVYTF
CDR3nt: TGTGCCAGCGGGAGAGTGATCGGGCAGGTCAATGTCTACACCTTC

j_gene: TRBJ2-1
d_gene: TRBD2
abundance: -
v_gene: TRBV18
CDR3aa: CASSPLALAGGSIDYNEQFF
CDR3nt: TGTGCCAGCTCACCACTTGCGCTAGCGGGGGGCTCCATTGATTACAATGAGCAGTTCTTC

j_gene: TRBJ1-2
d_gene: TRBD1
abundance: -
v_gene: TRBV3-1
CDR3aa: CASTFRTGPITGYTF
CDR3nt: TGTGCCAGCACCTTCCGGACAGGGCCAATTACTGGCTACACCTTC

j_gene: TRBJ2-7
d_gene: TRBD1
abundance: few
v_gene: TRBV2
CDR3aa: CASSDLLDRLHEQYF
CDR3nt: TGTGCCAGCAGTGACCTCCTGGACAGGTTGCACGAGCAGTACTTC

j_gene: TRBJ2-1
d_gene: -
abundance: -
v_gene: TRBV5-1
CDR3aa: CASSLAEGHSYNEQFF
CDR3nt: TGCGCCAGCAGCTTGGCCGAGGGGCATTCCTACAATGAGCAGTTCTTC

j_gene: TRBJ2-1
d_gene: TRBD2
abundance: -
v_gene: TRBV4-3
CDR3aa: CASSQGARLAGGNEQFF
CDR3nt: TGCGCCAGCAGCCAAGGTGCTCGACTAGCGGGGGGCAATGAGCAGTTCTTC

j_gene: TRBJ1-3
d_gene: -
abundance: few
v_gene: TRBV7-2
CDR3aa: CASSPGQAGNTIYF
CDR3nt: TGTGCCAGCAGCCCGGGCCAGGCGGGAAACACCATATATTTT

j_gene: TRBJ1-4
d_gene: -
abundance: many
v_gene: TRBV7-9
CDR3aa: CASSLGFIKEKLFF
CDR3nt: TGTGCCAGCAGCTTGGGGTTTATAAAGGAAAAACTGTTTTTT

j_gene: TRBJ1-2
d_gene: -
abundance: few
v_gene: TRBV12-3/TRBV12-4
CDR3aa: CASSSRGVTDYGYTF
CDR3nt: TGTGCCAGCAGTTCCCGAGGGGTGACGGACTATGGCTACACCTTC

j_gene: TRBJ1-6
d_gene: -
abundance: few
v_gene: TRBV7-8
CDR3aa: CASSSRTDNSPLHF
CDR3nt: TGTGCCAGCAGCTCCCGGACTGACAATTCACCCCTCCACTTT

j_gene: TRBJ1-6
d_gene: -
abundance: few
v_gene: TRBV6-1
CDR3aa: CASSEQPSLPLHF
CDR3nt: TGTGCCAGCAGCGAACAACCCAGTCTACCCCTCCACTTT

j_gene: TRBJ2-4
d_gene: -
abundance: -
v_gene: TRBV29-1
CDR3aa: CSVRDSKRNIQYF
CDR3nt: TGCAGCGTGCGGGACAGCAAAAGAAACATTCAGTACTTC

j_gene: TRBJ2-7
d_gene: TRBD2
abundance: many
v_gene: TRBV27
CDR3aa: CASSSPGTNSYEQYF
CDR3nt: TGTGCCAGCAGTTCCCCCGGGACTAACTCCTACGAGCAGTACTTC

j_gene: TRBJ2-1
d_gene: -
abundance: -
v_gene: TRBV5-1
CDR3aa: CASSPNVGSAVEQFF
CDR3nt: TGCGCCAGCAGCCCAAATGTTGGGTCCGCCGTTGAGCAGTTCTTC

j_gene: TRBJ1-4
d_gene: -
abundance: few
v_gene: TRBV25-1
CDR3aa: CASSANGWSNEKLFF
CDR3nt: TGTGCCAGCAGTGCCAACGGGTGGTCTAATGAAAAACTGTTTTTT

j_gene: TRBJ2-1
d_gene: TRBD1
abundance: few
v_gene: TRBV10-1
CDR3aa: CASSEPGGWVAYNEQFF
CDR3nt: TGCGCCAGCAGTGAACCAGGGGGCTGGGTCGCCTACAATGAGCAGTTCTTC

j_gene: TRBJ2-7
d_gene: -
abundance: many
v_gene: TRBV7-8
CDR3aa: CASSRGSSYEQYF
CDR3nt: TGTGCCAGCAGCCGGGGCTCTTCCTACGAGCAGTACTTC

j_gene: TRBJ2-1
d_gene: TRBD2
abundance: many
v_gene: TRBV11-3
CDR3aa: CASSLDGGYNEQFF
CDR3nt: TGTGCCAGCAGCTTAGACGGGGGGTACAATGAGCAGTTCTTC

j_gene: TRBJ2-7
d_gene: -
abundance: many
v_gene: TRBV20-1
CDR3aa: CSAREVFTPSYEQYF
CDR3nt: TGCAGTGCTAGAGAGGTCTTCACTCCCTCCTACGAGCAGTACTTC

j_gene: TRBJ2-1
d_gene: -
abundance: -
v_gene: TRBV5-1
CDR3aa: CASSLSTRQFF
CDR3nt: TGCGCCAGCAGCTTGAGCACGCGGCAGTTCTTC